Listed below are T cell receptor beta chains from one sample, sequenced in a study of T cell responses to AZD1222 COVID-19 vaccine. Profiled with immunoSEQ multiplex PCR; TCRdb holds only in-frame clones, not every one. The sample lists over 100,000 clones, under 95% occurring once. The material sequenced was peripheral blood, taken 28 days after the second AZD1222 dose. Source of these receptors: an adult who received the AZD1222 COVID-19 vaccine. The CDR3 runs from the conserved cysteine through the conserved F or W. A D gene is named only where the DNA matches it firmly. Some rows have no size entry. The others give once, few or many, or a class for an expanded clone.

size	D	V	J	DNA	CDR3
-	-	TRBV28	TRBJ1-2	TGTGCCAGCATCAAGGGAGGAAACTATGGCTACACCTTC	CASIKGGNYGYTF
once	TRBD2	TRBV19	TRBJ2-3	TGTGCCAGTAGATCGAGCGGGAGGGGGTACGGCACAGATACGCAGTATTTT	CASRSSGRGYGTDTQYF
-	TRBD2	TRBV5-1	TRBJ2-7	TGCGCCAGCAGCTTGGCCAGCGGGAGTCCTAGGGAGCAGTACTTC	CASSLASGSPREQYF
-	-	TRBV28	TRBJ1-5	TGTGCCAGCAGGCCGACTATGTGGAATCAGCCCCAGCATTTT	CASRPTMWNQPQHF
-	TRBD2	TRBV6-1	TRBJ2-1	TGTGCCAGCAGTGAATACCTAGCGGGATCGGCAGAGCAGTTCTTC	CASSEYLAGSAEQFF
few	-	TRBV18	TRBJ1-1	TGTGCCAGCTCACCTACTAAGGGTGCTAACACTGAAGCTTTCTTT	CASSPTKGANTEAFF
-	-	TRBV7-9	TRBJ2-2	TGTGCCAGCAGCTTAGCGCTAAGAGGCGGGGAGCTGTTTTTT	CASSLALRGGELFF
-	-	TRBV4-1	TRBJ2-5	TGCGCCAGCAGCAATGTTTACGCCTCCGACCCCCGAGAGACCCAGTACTTC	CASSNVYASDPRETQYF
-	TRBD2	TRBV30	TRBJ2-1	TGTGCCTGGGGACAAACGGGACTAGGGGGTGAGTGGCAGTTCTTC	CAWGQTGLGGEWQFF
-	-	TRBV7-3	TRBJ2-2	TGTGCCAGCAGCCCCTTCGCGAACACCGGGGAGCTGTTTTTT	CASSPFANTGELFF
-	-	TRBV11-2	TRBJ2-7	TGTGCCAGCAGCTTTAGAACGGGCCGACCCGTCACCTACGAGCAGTACTTC	CASSFRTGRPVTYEQYF
-	-	TRBV5-5	TRBJ2-7	TGTGCCAGCAGCTTGGCCGCAGGGTACTACGAGCAGTACTTC	CASSLAAGYYEQYF
-	TRBD2	TRBV29-1	TRBJ2-7	TGCAGCGTAGCACAAACCGGGACTAGCGGGAGTTTGCCTTACGAGCAGTACTTC	CSVAQTGTSGSLPYEQYF
-	TRBD1	TRBV28	TRBJ2-7	TGTGCCAGCGATGCGACAGGGATCTACGAGCAGTACTTC	CASDATGIYEQYF
few	-	TRBV11-1	TRBJ2-2	TGTGCCAGCAGCCTTCGACAGGGACTGGGGGAGCTGTTTTTT	CASSLRQGLGELFF
-	-	TRBV6-1	TRBJ1-2	TGTGCCAGCAGTGAAAAGGGTTTTCCCTATGGCTACACCTTC	CASSEKGFPYGYTF
-	-	TRBV9	TRBJ1-3	TGTGCCAGCAGCTTAACAGCCACTGGAAACACCATATATTTT	CASSLTATGNTIYF
-	TRBD2	TRBV9	TRBJ2-1	TGTGCCAGCAGCGTAGCGGGAGGGCCTTACAATGAGCAGTTCTTC	CASSVAGGPYNEQFF
-	-	TRBV19	TRBJ1-1	TGTGCCAGTAAGTTGAGTTACACTGAAGCTTTCTTT	CASKLSYTEAFF
-	-	TRBV6-1	TRBJ1-2	TGTGCCAGCAGTTGGACGGGGAACTATGGCTACACCTTC	CASSWTGNYGYTF
few	-	TRBV5-4	TRBJ2-2	TGTGCCAGCAGCTTGGAGGTGGGGGAGCTGTTTTTT	CASSLEVGELFF
-	TRBD2	TRBV4-2	TRBJ2-7	TGTGCCAGCAGCCAAGGGGGGGGGCAGTACTTC	CASSQGGGQYF
-	TRBD1	TRBV2	TRBJ1-1	TGTGCCAGCAGGGGGGACAGGGGAGGGAGCACTGAAGCTTTCTTT	CASRGDRGGSTEAFF
-	-	TRBV11-2	TRBJ2-3	TGTGCCAGCAGCTTCACTAGGCCAGTATCGGATACGCAGTATTTT	CASSFTRPVSDTQYF
once	TRBD1	TRBV6-5	TRBJ1-1	TGTGCCAGCAGCCGGGGACAGGGAGGGACTGAAGCTTTCTTT	CASSRGQGGTEAFF
-	TRBD1	TRBV7-9	TRBJ1-5	TGTGCCAGCAGCAGACAGGGATCTGGTCAGCCCCAGCATTTT	CASSRQGSGQPQHF
-	-	TRBV13	TRBJ1-4	TGTGCCAGCGCTCCCCGTGGGGGCCGGGAGGAAAAACTGTTTTTT	CASAPRGGREEKLFF
-	-	TRBV3-1/TRBV3-2	TRBJ1-4	TGTGCCAGCAGCCAAGTAATAGGGGTCGATGAAAAACTGTTTTTT	CASSQVIGVDEKLFF
-	-	TRBV18	TRBJ1-3	TGTGCCAGCTCACCCTTTCCGCTTGGAAACACCATATATTTT	CASSPFPLGNTIYF
-	-	TRBV3-1/TRBV3-2	TRBJ2-1	TGTGCCAGCAGCCCTCGAGGTAGCGCGAGAACCTACAATGAGCAGTTCTTC	CASSPRGSARTYNEQFF
-	-	TRBV9	TRBJ2-3	TGTGCCAGCGGAACACGGGGTACGCAGTATTTT	CASGTRGTQYF
-	TRBD2	TRBV2	TRBJ2-1	TGTGCCAGCAGTGGGTTGTGGGAGGGCCCCTACAATGAGCAGTTCTTC	CASSGLWEGPYNEQFF
once	-	TRBV10-1	TRBJ2-3	TGCGCCAGCATAAAAAACAGGTCTAACTTCACAGATACGCAGTATTTT	CASIKNRSNFTDTQYF
-	TRBD1	TRBV13	TRBJ2-3	TGTGCCAGCAGCTCAGGGACAGGGGCCCCTGGGGATACGCAGTATTTT	CASSSGTGAPGDTQYF
-	-	TRBV5-1	TRBJ1-6	TGCGCCAGCAGCCCCGGACAGTGGGGGGGGTATAATTCACCCCTCCACTTT	CASSPGQWGGYNSPLHF
-	TRBD1	TRBV5-1	TRBJ2-5	TGCGCCAGCAGCTTTGAAGGCCACACCTCAGGGGGCCAGTACTTC	CASSFEGHTSGGQYF
-	-	TRBV30	TRBJ1-2	TGTGCCTCCGTGGAGTATGGCTACACCTTC	CASVEYGYTF
-	-	TRBV3-1/TRBV3-2	TRBJ1-5	TGTGCCAGCAGCCTCTGGACAGATCAGCCCCAGCATTTT	CASSLWTDQPQHF
once	-	TRBV7-9	TRBJ2-3	TGTGCCAGCAGGGCCCGGGCAGATACGCAGTATTTT	CASRARADTQYF
-	-	TRBV15	TRBJ1-1	TGTGCCACCAGCAGAGATCGCGCGGGGTTGAACACTGAAGCTTTCTTT	CATSRDRAGLNTEAFF
-	TRBD2	TRBV6-2/TRBV6-3	TRBJ2-5	TGTGCCAGCAGTTACTCGATGGGACTAGCGGGAGTTTCGTTGGAGACCCAGTACTTC	CASSYSMGLAGVSLETQYF
-	-	TRBV20-1	TRBJ2-7	TGCAGTGCTAGTCTCCCGGGGGAGGTATACGAGCAGTACTTC	CSASLPGEVYEQYF
-	TRBD2	TRBV14	TRBJ2-1	TGTGCCAGCAGTTCGGCGGGAGGGAGCTCCTACAATGAGCAGTTCTTC	CASSSAGGSSYNEQFF
-	-	TRBV11-1	TRBJ1-3	TGTGCCAGCAGCTTCGGACGGGCTGGAAACACCATATATTTT	CASSFGRAGNTIYF
-	-	TRBV5-4	TRBJ2-3	TGTGCCAGCAGCCCCACTACAGATACGCAGTATTTT	CASSPTTDTQYF
-	-	TRBV5-1	TRBJ2-7	TGCGCCAGCAGCTTGAGAGCGGGAGGCACAGGGGGCGAGCAGTACTTC	CASSLRAGGTGGEQYF
-	-	TRBV7-9	TRBJ2-5	TGTGCCAGCAGCCTTGACAGTCGAGAGACCCAGTACTTC	CASSLDSRETQYF
once	-	TRBV19	TRBJ2-1	TGTGCCAGTAGTATAGTCTGGCGGGACTACAATGAGCAGTTCTTC	CASSIVWRDYNEQFF
-	-	TRBV5-1	TRBJ1-1	TGCGCCAGCAGCTTGGCTACTGGTCAGGGAAACACTGAAGCTTTCTTT	CASSLATGQGNTEAFF
-	TRBD2	TRBV6-6	TRBJ2-7	TGTGCCAGCAGTCTTACCCAAGGGTTAGCGGGGATGCGCGAGCAGTACTTC	CASSLTQGLAGMREQYF
-	-	TRBV7-2	TRBJ1-2	TGTGCCAGCAGCCCCACATTGATGGCGGCGACCTATGGCTACACCTTC	CASSPTLMAATYGYTF